Listed below are T cell receptor beta chains from one sample, sequenced in a study of T-cell memory formation after mild COVID-19. TCRdb ran MiXCR on the 5' RACE reads and lists one entry per CDR3 protein. Found here are about 320,000 distinct CDR3 sequences, over 11% of them singletons; the top ten hold approximately 22%. Material: PBMCs or a T cell subset sorted from them (not recorded which). Receptors were obtained from a man younger than 35 who had mild COVID-19 (a few samples of this study predate the infection). Cell type and time point are not known. Each CDR3 is given with its conserved first and last residue. Each record gives: CDR3 DNA, CDR3 protein, J gene, clone size, V gene, D gene. The D gene is left open where the match is weak. A clone size is listed for some rows: how often the clone was seen (once, few, many), or a class if it is expanded.

CDR3nt: TGTGCCAGCAGCCAAGACCTTAGCGGGGGGGCTCGCACAGATACGCAGTATTTT; CDR3aa: CASSQDLSGGARTDTQYF; j_gene: TRBJ2-3; abundance: NA; v_gene: TRBV4-2; d_gene: TRBD2
CDR3nt: TGTGCCAGCAGCCAAGGACTAGCGGTCTCTGAGACCCAGTACTTC; CDR3aa: CASSQGLAVSETQYF; j_gene: TRBJ2-5; abundance: many; v_gene: TRBV3-1; d_gene: TRBD2
CDR3nt: TGCGCCAGCAGCTATTTGGGGGGGACAGCCACAGATACGCAGTATTTT; CDR3aa: CASSYLGGTATDTQYF; j_gene: TRBJ2-3; abundance: NA; v_gene: TRBV5-1; d_gene: NA
CDR3nt: TGCGCCAGCAGCCAAGGTCATTGGGGGGGCTACGAGCAGTACTTC; CDR3aa: CASSQGHWGGYEQYF; j_gene: TRBJ2-7; abundance: many; v_gene: TRBV4-3; d_gene: TRBD2
CDR3nt: TGTGCCAGCAGCTTAGTAGGAGGACAGGGAAATTCACCCCTCCACTTT; CDR3aa: CASSLVGGQGNSPLHF; j_gene: TRBJ1-6; abundance: few; v_gene: TRBV7-2; d_gene: TRBD1
CDR3nt: TGCGCCAGCAGCACGGGACAGCTAGCCAAAAACATTCAGTACTTC; CDR3aa: CASSTGQLAKNIQYF; j_gene: TRBJ2-4; abundance: few; v_gene: TRBV5-1; d_gene: TRBD1
CDR3nt: TGCAGTGCTGACAGCTCTGGGGCCAACGTCCTGACTTTC; CDR3aa: CSADSSGANVLTF; j_gene: TRBJ2-6; abundance: many; v_gene: TRBV20-1; d_gene: NA
CDR3nt: TGTGCCAGCAGCTTAACACCGGCCCAAGAGACCCAGTACTTC; CDR3aa: CASSLTPAQETQYF; j_gene: TRBJ2-5; abundance: many; v_gene: TRBV7-2; d_gene: NA
CDR3nt: TGTGCCAGCAGCTTACCTCGCATAGCGGGGGGGGTCTGGAATGAGCAGTTCTTC; CDR3aa: CASSLPRIAGGVWNEQFF; j_gene: TRBJ2-1; abundance: many; v_gene: TRBV11-2; d_gene: TRBD2
CDR3nt: TGTGCCAGCAGCTTGCACGGGAGTCTTACTACTGAAGCTTTCTTT; CDR3aa: CASSLHGSLTTEAFF; j_gene: TRBJ1-1; abundance: many; v_gene: TRBV5-5; d_gene: NA
CDR3nt: TGCAGTGCTACCCTAGCGGGGGGCCGGACAGATACGCAGTATTTT; CDR3aa: CSATLAGGRTDTQYF; j_gene: TRBJ2-3; abundance: NA; v_gene: TRBV20-1; d_gene: TRBD2
CDR3nt: TGTGCCAGCAGTTACTCAGGGTTCGGGGACATTCAGTACTTC; CDR3aa: CASSYSGFGDIQYF; j_gene: TRBJ2-4; abundance: NA; v_gene: TRBV6-2/TRBV6-3; d_gene: NA
CDR3nt: TGCAGTGCTAGGGGGACAGGCCACAATCAGCCCCAGCATTTT; CDR3aa: CSARGTGHNQPQHF; j_gene: TRBJ1-5; abundance: few; v_gene: TRBV20-1; d_gene: TRBD1
CDR3nt: TGCAGTGCTAGAGTGGCCAGGGGTAACACTGAAGCTTTCTTT; CDR3aa: CSARVARGNTEAFF; j_gene: TRBJ1-1; abundance: few; v_gene: TRBV20-1; d_gene: NA
CDR3nt: TGCAGCGTTGTTAGTAGGGGCACTGAAGCTTTCTTT; CDR3aa: CSVVSRGTEAFF; j_gene: TRBJ1-1; abundance: few; v_gene: TRBV29-1; d_gene: NA